One T cell receptor beta chain is described in this entry. What it binds is unknown. These data originate in a study of cytomegalovirus exposure and HLA in healthy donors. Study summary: HLA-typed donors contributed 65 million to 85 million unique TCRs, which were held in an early data release.

The PCR contained 60 Vbeta and 13 Jbeta primers. Only in-frame clones appear in the TCRdb table, and some are missing; sequencing was by immunoSEQ multiplex PCR. This sample yields under 250,000 clones, of which 78% are seen a single time; approximately 3.9% belongs to the top ten. Points from the study as a whole: A later analysis associated 16,951 TCR beta sequences with HLA alleles at a 0.05 false discovery rate. Available immune exposure information covered CMV serostatus only.

CDR3 size: 16 residues. CDR1 is SEHNR and CDR2 is FQNEAQ in the germline V gene (reference sequence). After removal of 1 base from V and 2 bases from J, the junction contained 1 base not matched to a gene. The rearrangement uses TRBV7-9 and TRBJ2-1; 11 nucleotides match TRBD2. Sequenced sample: PBMCs. The sequence was obtained from a male donor in good health and CMV-seronegative. CDR3 DNA: TGTGCCAGCAGCTTAGTAGCGGGAGGGCCCTACAATGAGCAGTTCTTC. It specifies CASSLVAGGPYNEQFF.